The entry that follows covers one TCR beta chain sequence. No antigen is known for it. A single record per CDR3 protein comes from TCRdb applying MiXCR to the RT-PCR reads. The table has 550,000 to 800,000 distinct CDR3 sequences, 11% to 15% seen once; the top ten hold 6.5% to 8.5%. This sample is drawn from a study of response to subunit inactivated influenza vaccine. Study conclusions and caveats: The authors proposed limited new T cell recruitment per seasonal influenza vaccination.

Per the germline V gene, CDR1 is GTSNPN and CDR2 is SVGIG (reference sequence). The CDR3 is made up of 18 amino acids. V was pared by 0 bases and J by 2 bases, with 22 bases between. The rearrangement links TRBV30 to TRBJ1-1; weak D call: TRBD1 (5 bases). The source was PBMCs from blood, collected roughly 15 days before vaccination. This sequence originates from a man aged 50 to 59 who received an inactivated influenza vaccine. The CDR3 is CAWSVPIGQWRDNTEAFF. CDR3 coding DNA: TGTGCCTGGAGTGTTCCTATCGGCCAATGGCGGGACAACACTGAAGCTTTCTTT.